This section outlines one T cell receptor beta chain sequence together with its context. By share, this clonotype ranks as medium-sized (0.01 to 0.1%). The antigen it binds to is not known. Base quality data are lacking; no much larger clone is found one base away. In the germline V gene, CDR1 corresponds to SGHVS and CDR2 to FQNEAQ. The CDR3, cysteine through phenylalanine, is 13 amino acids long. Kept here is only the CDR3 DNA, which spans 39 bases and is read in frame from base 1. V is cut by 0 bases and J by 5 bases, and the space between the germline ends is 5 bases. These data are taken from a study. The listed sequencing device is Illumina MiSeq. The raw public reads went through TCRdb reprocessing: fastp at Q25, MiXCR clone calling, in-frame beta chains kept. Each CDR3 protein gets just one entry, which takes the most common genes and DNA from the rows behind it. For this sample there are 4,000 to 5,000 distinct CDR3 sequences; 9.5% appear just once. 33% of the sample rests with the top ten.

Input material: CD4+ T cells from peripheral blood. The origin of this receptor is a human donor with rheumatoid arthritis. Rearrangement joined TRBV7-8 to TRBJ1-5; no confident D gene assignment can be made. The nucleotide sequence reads TGTGCCAGCAGCTTAGCGAGGGATCAGCCCCAGCATTTT. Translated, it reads CASSLARDQPQHF.